This is a list of T cell receptor beta chains from one sample in a study of T cells after yellow fever vaccination. TCRdb reprocessed the 5' RACE reads via MiXCR and lists one record per CDR3 protein. The data hold over 100,000 distinct CDR3 sequences, with 8.4% observed a single time. The sample was CD8+ T cells sorted from PBMCs, taken 45 days after the yellow fever booster vaccination. These receptors all come from a man between 25 and 39 years old who received the YFV17D yellow fever vaccine. CDR3s include the opening cysteine and the closing phenylalanine or tryptophan. The order of the fields is clone size, J gene, D gene, V gene, CDR3 protein, CDR3 DNA. A D gene is named only where the DNA matches it firmly. Clone size is not always given. Where it is, it says once, few, many or a class for expanded clones.

clone_size: few; j_call: TRBJ2-3; d_call: .; v_call: TRBV6-5; cdr3_aa: CASSYSGRDTDTQYF; cdr3_nt: TGTGCCAGCAGTTACAGTGGCAGGGACACAGATACGCAGTATTTT
clone_size: many; j_call: TRBJ2-1; d_call: TRBD2; v_call: TRBV20-1; cdr3_aa: CSASVWEGGKYNEQFF; cdr3_nt: TGCAGTGCTAGTGTCTGGGAGGGCGGGAAGTACAATGAGCAGTTCTTC
clone_size: many; j_call: TRBJ2-1; d_call: .; v_call: TRBV29-1; cdr3_aa: CSVVPSRDNEQFF; cdr3_nt: TGCAGCGTCGTACCCAGCAGGGACAATGAGCAGTTCTTC
clone_size: many; j_call: TRBJ2-7; d_call: TRBD2; v_call: TRBV28; cdr3_aa: CASSLSAGGHEQYF; cdr3_nt: TGTGCCAGCAGTTTATCGGCGGGAGGTCACGAGCAGTACTTC
clone_size: few; j_call: TRBJ2-7; d_call: .; v_call: TRBV5-1; cdr3_aa: CASSLLEAPYEQYF; cdr3_nt: TGCGCCAGCAGCCTCTTGGAGGCTCCTTACGAGCAGTACTTC
clone_size: few; j_call: TRBJ2-6; d_call: .; v_call: TRBV5-1; cdr3_aa: CASSFFGTGFLAGESGANVLTF; cdr3_nt: TGCGCCAGCAGCTTCTTCGGGACAGGGTTCCTAGCGGGAGAGTCTGGGGCCAACGTCCTGACTTTC
clone_size: many; j_call: TRBJ2-2; d_call: .; v_call: TRBV11-2; cdr3_aa: CASSLLAYSNTGELFF; cdr3_nt: TGTGCCAGCAGTTTGTTAGCGTACTCGAACACCGGGGAGCTGTTTTTT
clone_size: many; j_call: TRBJ2-7; d_call: .; v_call: TRBV6-4; cdr3_aa: CASSVEGRVYSYEQYF; cdr3_nt: TGTGCCAGCAGTGTTGAAGGACGAGTTTACTCCTACGAGCAGTACTTC
clone_size: many; j_call: TRBJ2-1; d_call: TRBD2; v_call: TRBV6-2/TRBV6-3; cdr3_aa: CASSYGPPGLAGNYNEQFF; cdr3_nt: TGTGCCAGCAGTTACGGCCCTCCGGGGCTAGCGGGAAATTACAATGAGCAGTTCTTC
clone_size: many; j_call: TRBJ1-6; d_call: .; v_call: TRBV24-1; cdr3_aa: CATLGSLRSPLHF; cdr3_nt: TGTGCCACCCTCGGATCTCTAAGGTCACCCCTCCACTTT
clone_size: .; j_call: TRBJ1-2; d_call: .; v_call: TRBV30; cdr3_aa: CAWSLERAIQTHGYTF; cdr3_nt: TGTGCCTGGAGTCTGGAAAGGGCCATCCAAACCCATGGCTACACCTTC
clone_size: many; j_call: TRBJ1-1; d_call: .; v_call: TRBV15; cdr3_aa: CATLRGGGAEAFF; cdr3_nt: TGTGCCACCCTTAGGGGGGGGGGCGCTGAAGCTTTCTTT
clone_size: few; j_call: TRBJ2-6; d_call: .; v_call: TRBV5-1; cdr3_aa: CASSLVAGLSSYDNVLTF; cdr3_nt: TGCGCCAGCAGCTTGGTGGCAGGTCTAAGTAGCTACGACAACGTCCTGACTTTC
clone_size: many; j_call: TRBJ2-6; d_call: .; v_call: TRBV7-8; cdr3_aa: CASSSGPTGANVLTF; cdr3_nt: TGTGCCAGCAGCTCGGGACCGACGGGGGCCAACGTCCTGACTTTC
clone_size: .; j_call: TRBJ2-3; d_call: TRBD2; v_call: TRBV27; cdr3_aa: CASSPAVGGDTQYF; cdr3_nt: TGTGCCAGCAGCCCGGCGGTGGGGGGGGATACGCAGTATTTT
clone_size: many; j_call: TRBJ1-1; d_call: .; v_call: TRBV7-3; cdr3_aa: CASSFGPGPGGTEAFF; cdr3_nt: TGTGCCAGCAGCTTTGGGCCGGGCCCCGGAGGCACTGAAGCTTTCTTT
clone_size: many; j_call: TRBJ2-3; d_call: .; v_call: TRBV7-8; cdr3_aa: CASSKGGLATSTDTQYF; cdr3_nt: TGTGCCAGCAGCAAAGGGGGACTGGCTACTAGCACAGATACGCAGTATTTT
clone_size: many; j_call: TRBJ1-1; d_call: .; v_call: TRBV4-3; cdr3_aa: CASSQERVGRRTTEAFF; cdr3_nt: TGCGCCAGCAGCCAAGAAAGGGTAGGGCGGAGGACCACTGAAGCTTTCTTT
clone_size: few; j_call: TRBJ2-3; d_call: TRBD2; v_call: TRBV6-2/TRBV6-3; cdr3_aa: CASSYSLAGVMNTQYF; cdr3_nt: TGTGCCAGCAGTTACTCCCTAGCGGGAGTGATGAATACGCAGTATTTT